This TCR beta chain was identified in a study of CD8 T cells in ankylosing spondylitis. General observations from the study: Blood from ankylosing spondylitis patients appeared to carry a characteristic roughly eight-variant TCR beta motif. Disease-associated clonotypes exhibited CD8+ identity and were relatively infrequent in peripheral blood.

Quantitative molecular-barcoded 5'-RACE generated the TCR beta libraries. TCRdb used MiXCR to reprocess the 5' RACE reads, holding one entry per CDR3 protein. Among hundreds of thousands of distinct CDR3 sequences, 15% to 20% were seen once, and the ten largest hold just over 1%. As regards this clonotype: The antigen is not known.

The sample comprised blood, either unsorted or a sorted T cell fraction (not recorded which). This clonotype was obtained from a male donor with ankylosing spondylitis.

DNA for the CDR3: TGTGCCAGCAGTTTAAGGTCTAGCGGGGGAACAGATACGCAGTATTTT. Encoded protein: CASSLRSSGGTDTQYF. V and J are TRBV27 and TRBJ2-3, with TRBD2 identical over 10 bases. The germline V gene encodes CDR1 MNHEY and CDR2 SMNVEV (reference sequence). V was clipped by 2 bases and J by 3 bases; unmatched bases: 5. CDR3 size: 16 residues.